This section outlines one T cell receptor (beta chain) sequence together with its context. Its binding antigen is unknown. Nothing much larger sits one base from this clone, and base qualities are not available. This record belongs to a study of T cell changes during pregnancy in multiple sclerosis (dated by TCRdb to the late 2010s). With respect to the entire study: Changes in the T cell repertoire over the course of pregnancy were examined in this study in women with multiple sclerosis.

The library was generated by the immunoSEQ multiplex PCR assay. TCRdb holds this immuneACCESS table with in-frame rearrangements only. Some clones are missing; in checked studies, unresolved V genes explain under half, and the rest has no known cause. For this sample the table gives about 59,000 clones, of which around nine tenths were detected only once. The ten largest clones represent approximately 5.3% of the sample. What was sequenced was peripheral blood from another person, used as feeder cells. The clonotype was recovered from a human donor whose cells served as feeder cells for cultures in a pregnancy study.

The CDR3 loop reads CASSLSGSSNQPQHF. The DNA sequence is given as TGTGCCAGCAGCTTATCGGGTAGTAGCAATCAGCCCCAGCATTTT. The V and J segments used are TRBV7-2 and TRBJ1-5; no D segment can be confidently identified. CDR1 and CDR2 were assigned from the germline V gene as SGHTA and FQGNSA. CDR3 length: 15 amino acids, cysteine to phenylalanine. The only DNA kept is the CDR3, 45 bases in frame from the first base. Trimming takes 2 bases from V and 0 bases from J, and the germline ends sit 8 bases apart.